These 20 T cell receptor beta chains originate from one sample sequenced in a study of T-cell reconstitution after alpha-beta-depleted transplantation in children. The authors prepared the TCRbeta library with unique molecular identifiers. A single record per CDR3 protein comes from TCRdb applying MiXCR to the PCR reads. The data contain a few hundred thousand distinct CDR3 sequences, around 20% of them singletons. The sequencing here drew on PBMCs from the stem cell graft donor, taken from the stem cell graft. The receptors stem from a human donor who donated a stem cell graft to a child with acute lymphoblastic leukemia.

The chain combines TRBV5-1 with TRBJ1-2; 7 bases match TRBD1. The J segment lost 3 bases and the V segment lost 3 bases, leaving 8 bases of the junction unmatched. Germline CDR1 reads SGHRS; CDR2 reads YFSETQ. The CDR3 runs to 15 residues. CDR3 sequence reads: CASSSGTVSDYGYTF. The CDR3 coding sequence is TGCGCCAGCAGCTCAGGGACAGTGAGCGACTATGGCTACACCTTC.

The table lists this clonotype with a few counts. V gene TRBV12-3 or TRBV12-4 combines with J gene TRBJ2-7; 11 nucleotides agree with TRBD2. Trimming took 9 bases from V and 3 from J; bases not matched to a gene: 7. The length of the CDR3 is 14 residues. DNA for the CDR3: TGTGCCAGTACTACCGGGACTAGCGGCTACGAGCAGTACTTC. This translates into CASTTGTSGYEQYF.

The chain combines TRBV3-1 with TRBJ2-5, with 8 bases that match TRBD1. The CDR3 totals 18 residues. Germline V lookup: CDR1 LGHDT, CDR2 YNNKEL (reference sequence). Trimming removed 8 bases from V and 5 bases from J; junction bases left unmatched: 22. CDR3 region: CASCLLRSGAGGRETQYF. For the CDR3, the DNA is TGTGCCAGCTGTTTACTTCGGTCCGGGGCAGGGGGCAGGGAGACCCAGTACTTC.

This clonotype was counted a few times. CDR3: CASSLDQSYNEQFF. The CDR3 DNA reads as TGTGCCAGCAGCTTAGATCAATCCTACAATGAGCAGTTCTTC. The J gene is TRBJ2-1, the V gene TRBV11-2; unclear D gene. The V and J ends lost 0 bases and 1 base respectively, with 4 bases between them. CDR1 is SGHAT, CDR2 FQNNGV, per germline. CDR3 length: 14 residues.

The sample holds a few counts of this clonotype. J is TRBJ1-2 and V is TRBV29-1; the D is unclear. CDR3 length equals 12 residues. The V end lost 7 bases, the J end lost 2 bases, and 11 bases lay between the germline ends. CDR1 is SQVTM, CDR2 ANQGSEA, per germline. CDR3 sequence reads: CSADNGNYGYTF. CDR3 bases: TGCAGCGCTGACAATGGGAACTATGGCTACACCTTC.

This clonotype was observed a handful of times. The gene calls are TRBV20-1 and TRBJ2-1; 10 bases are shared with TRBD2. The ends lost 0 bases at V and 4 bases at J; junction bases unmatched: 6. The CDR3 spans 16 residues. The V gene's germline CDR1 is DFQATT and CDR2 SNEGSKA (reference sequence). The CDR3 DNA reads TGCAGTGCTAGAGATCGCCTAGCGGGAGTGTACAATGAGCAGTTCTTC. This codes for CSARDRLAGVYNEQFF.

In its sample, this clonotype was seen a few times. V usage is TRBV5-1 and J usage is TRBJ2-1, with a possible D match to TRBD1 (6 bases). The CDR3 is 15 residues long. The germline CDR1 and CDR2 sequences are SGHRS and YFSETQ. V gave up 3 bases and J gave up 2 bases, with 12 bases separating them. Here the CDR3 reads CASSSGQPTYNEQFF. CDR3 DNA: TGCGCCAGCAGCTCAGGACAGCCTACCTACAATGAGCAGTTCTTC.

This clonotype was seen more than once but under ten times. This chain links TRBV5-1 with TRBJ2-7; D might be TRBD2 (6 bases). Trimming removed 4 bases at V and 1 base at J, with 18 bases between. The CDR3 runs 16 residues. Germline CDR1 is SGHRS and CDR2 is YFSETQ. The CDR3 DNA follows: TGCGCCAGCAGCCCCGGTGGGGGGACGGCTTCCTACGAGCAGTACTTC. Its protein product is CASSPGGGTASYEQYF.

In DNA, the CDR3 is TGCGCCAGCAGCTTGGGACTAGGAGGCTATGAGCAGTTCTTC. It translates to CASSLGLGGYEQFF. The chain combines TRBV5-1 with TRBJ2-1; D perhaps matches TRBD2 (6 bases). From germline, CDR1 is SGHRS and CDR2 YFSETQ. The CDR3 has 14 residues. V gave up 0 bases and J gave up 8 bases, with 12 bases separating them. The full variable domain, rest sourced from reference TRBV5-1 and TRBJ2-1, is KAGVTQTPRYLIKTRGQQVTLSCSPISGHRSVSWYQQTPGQGLQFLFEYFSETQRNKGNFPGRFSGRQFSNSRSEMNVSTLELGDSALYLCASSLGLGGYEQFFGPGTRLTVL.

The rearrangement uses TRBV19 and TRBJ1-5, with 7 bases fitting TRBD1. This CDR3 has 14 residues. CDR1 and CDR2 (germline): LNHDA, SQIVND (reference sequence). The V segment lost 7 bases and the J segment 7 bases; nucleotides outside the gene matches: 10. CDR3 nucleotide sequence: TGTGCCAGTACCGAACAGGGGATGGGGCAGCCCCAGCATTTT. Amino acids: CASTEQGMGQPQHF.

The chain employs TRBV10-3 and TRBJ2-1, with a possible D match to TRBD2 (5 bases). V shed 0 bases and J shed 7 bases, with 16 bases lying between them. The CDR3 consists of 16 residues. Germline CDR1 reads ENHRY; CDR2 reads SYGVKD. The CDR3 loop reads CAISESVGGGGNEQFF. DNA for the CDR3: TGTGCCATCAGTGAGTCGGTCGGAGGTGGCGGGAATGAGCAGTTCTTC.

This chain links TRBV18 with TRBJ2-1, with D possibly being TRBD1 or TRBD2 (5 bases each). Deletions cut 5 bases from V and 8 bases from J, with 13 bases between. Germline V gene sequence: CDR1 KGHSH, CDR2 LQKENI. The CDR3 is 13 residues long. The CDR3 sequence is CASSGTNEDEQFF. The CDR3 DNA reads TGTGCCAGCTCAGGGACCAATGAGGATGAGCAGTTCTTC.

This CDR3 is CASNQGHGGQETQYF. The CDR3 region has the DNA TGTGCCAGCAACCAGGGGCACGGGGGGCAAGAGACCCAGTACTTC. V is TRBV12-3 or TRBV12-4 and J is TRBJ2-5; D possibly corresponds to TRBD2 (7 bases). The CDR3 covers 15 residues. V lost 7 bases and J 2 bases, leaving 17 bases between the germline ends.

The gene calls are TRBV7-9 and TRBJ1-4; TRBD1 might be the D (6 bases). The V end lost 4 bases, the J end lost 4 bases, and 10 bases lay between the germline ends. This CDR3 region has 14 residues. The germline CDR1 and CDR2 sequences are SEHNR and FQNEAQ (reference sequence). The CDR3 loop is CASSSGTSNEKLFF. Here the CDR3 DNA reads TGTGCCAGCAGCTCCGGGACAAGTAATGAAAAACTGTTTTTT. Full variable domain (remainder filled in from reference TRBV7-9 and TRBJ1-4): DTGVSQNPRHKITKRGQNVTFRCDPISEHNRLYWYRQTLGQGPEFLTYFQNEAQLEKSRLLSDRFSAERPKGSFSTLEIQRTEQGDSAMYLCASSSGTSNEKLFFGSGTQLSVL.

The chain carries TRBV6-5 and TRBJ2-1; 9 nucleotides agree with TRBD1. The CDR3 runs to 13 residues. CDR1 and CDR2 (germline): MNHEY, SVGAGI. J lost 12 bases, V lost 2 bases, and 5 bases had no gene match. This chain's CDR3 is CASSYPGTGRQFF. The CDR3 nucleotides read TGTGCCAGCAGTTACCCCGGGACAGGGCGGCAGTTCTTC.

This clonotype has more than one count but fewer than ten. The V and J genes are TRBV5-5 and TRBJ1-6, with unresolved D. The CDR3 length is 14 residues. V lost 4 bases and J lost 10, with 15 bases in between. Germline CDR1 and CDR2: SGHKS and YYEKEE (reference sequence). CDR3 nucleotides: TGTGCCAGCAGCCGAGGTCTGGTAGAATCACCCCTCCACTTT. Translating it yields CASSRGLVESPLHF. The full variable domain, its missing parts supplied by reference TRBV5-5 and TRBJ1-6, is DAGVTQSPTHLIKTRGQQVTLRCSPISGHKSVSWYQQVLGQGPQFIFQYYEKEERGRGNFPDRFSARQFPNYSSELNVNALLLGDSALYLCASSRGLVESPLHFGNGTRLTVT.

This clonotype appeared a few times. The chain links TRBV7-9 to TRBJ2-5; the match to TRBD1 covers 7 bases. Germline CDR1 is SEHNR and CDR2 is FQNEAQ (reference sequence). After removal of 5 bases from V and 0 bases from J, the junction contained 3 bases not matched to a gene. This CDR3 has 14 residues. The CDR3 coding sequence is TGTGCCAGCAGCGCGACAGGGCACCAAGAGACCCAGTACTTC. As protein: CASSATGHQETQYF.

This clonotype showed up just a few times. CDR3 loop: CASSPSGGTLDEQYF. CDR3 nucleotide sequence: TGTGCCAGCAGCCCTTCAGGGGGCACGCTAGACGAGCAGTACTTC. The V call is TRBV9, the J call TRBJ2-7, with 8 bases that match TRBD1. The CDR3 is 15 amino acids. Germline-derived CDR1 and CDR2 are SGDLS and YYNGEE. Trimming removed 4 bases from V and 5 bases from J; junction bases left unmatched: 11.

This clonotype was observed a few times. The chain employs TRBV20-1 and TRBJ2-7, with TRBD2 matching over 7 bases. J gave up 3 bases and V 6 bases, and 8 bases lay outside the gene matches. CDR3 size: 13 residues. Germline V gene data show CDR1 as DFQATT and CDR2 as SNEGSKA (reference sequence). The CDR3 coding sequence is TGCAGTGCGGGACCTAGCGGACTCTACGAGCAGTACTTC. This encodes CSAGPSGLYEQYF.

The rearrangement uses TRBV19 and TRBJ2-6, with unresolved D. The CDR3 runs 15 residues. V gave up 5 bases and J gave up 6 bases, with 14 bases separating them. Germline CDR1 reads LNHDA; CDR2 reads SQIVND (reference sequence). The CDR3 reads CASSSRATLANVLTF. CDR3 in DNA: TGTGCCAGTAGTTCCCGGGCCACCCTGGCCAACGTCCTGACTTTC.